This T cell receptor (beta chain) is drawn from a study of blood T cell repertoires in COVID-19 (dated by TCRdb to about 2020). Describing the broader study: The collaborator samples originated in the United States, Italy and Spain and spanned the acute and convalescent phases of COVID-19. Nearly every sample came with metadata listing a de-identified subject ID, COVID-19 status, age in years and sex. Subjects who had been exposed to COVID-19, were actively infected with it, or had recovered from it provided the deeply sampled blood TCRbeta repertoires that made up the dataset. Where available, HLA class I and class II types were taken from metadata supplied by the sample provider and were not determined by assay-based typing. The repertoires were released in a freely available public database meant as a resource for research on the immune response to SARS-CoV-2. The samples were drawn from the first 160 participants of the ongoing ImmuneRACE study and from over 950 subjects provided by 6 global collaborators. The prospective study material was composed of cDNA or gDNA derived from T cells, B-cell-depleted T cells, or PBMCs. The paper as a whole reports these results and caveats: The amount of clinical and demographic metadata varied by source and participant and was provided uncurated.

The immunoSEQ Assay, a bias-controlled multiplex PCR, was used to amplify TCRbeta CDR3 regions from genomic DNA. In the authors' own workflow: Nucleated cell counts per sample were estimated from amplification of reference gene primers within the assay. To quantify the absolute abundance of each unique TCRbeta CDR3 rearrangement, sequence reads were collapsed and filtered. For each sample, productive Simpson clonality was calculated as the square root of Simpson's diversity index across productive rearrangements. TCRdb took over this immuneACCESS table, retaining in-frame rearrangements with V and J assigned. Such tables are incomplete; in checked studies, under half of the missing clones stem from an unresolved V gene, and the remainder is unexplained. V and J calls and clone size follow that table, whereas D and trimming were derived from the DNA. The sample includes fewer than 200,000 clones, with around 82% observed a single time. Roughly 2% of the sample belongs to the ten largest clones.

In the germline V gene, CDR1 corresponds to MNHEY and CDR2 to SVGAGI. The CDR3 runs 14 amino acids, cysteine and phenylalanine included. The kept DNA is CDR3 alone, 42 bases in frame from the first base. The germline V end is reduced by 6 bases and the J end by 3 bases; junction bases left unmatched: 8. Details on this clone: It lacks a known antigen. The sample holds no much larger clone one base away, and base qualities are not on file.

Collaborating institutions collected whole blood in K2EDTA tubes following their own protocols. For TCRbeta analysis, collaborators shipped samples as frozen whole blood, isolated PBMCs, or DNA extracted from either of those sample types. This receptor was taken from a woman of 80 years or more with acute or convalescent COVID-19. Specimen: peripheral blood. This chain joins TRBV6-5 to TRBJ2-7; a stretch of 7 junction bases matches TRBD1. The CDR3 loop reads CASSRPGQYYEQYF. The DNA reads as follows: TGTGCCAGCAGCCGACCGGGACAGTACTACGAGCAGTACTTC.